The present T cell receptor beta chain was sequenced within a study of T-cell memory formation after mild COVID-19 (dated by TCRdb to the early 2020s). Study-wide context: TCR sequence clusters from the two donors were largely donor specific. The cohort comprised two young, previously healthy adult volunteers, one female and one male. In a couple of donors, T-cell clones that expanded and contracted after mild COVID-19 were tracked by sequencing TCRalpha and TCRbeta repertoires over time.

On the study overall, not on this receptor specifically: Contracting CD4+ clones were located mainly in the CM and EM memory subsets, whereas CD8+ clones were found to be enriched in EMRA. The study covered only a couple of mild cases, and larger cohorts including severe cases with pre-infection samples were considered necessary. The second-wave clones that peaked on day 37 were not confirmed to be SARS-CoV-2 specific. From day 15 to 85, contracting clones showed balanced CD4/CD8 phenotypes, whereas a second wave of clones that expanded from day 15 to 37 leaned towards CD4+. Some responding clones were detected in pre-infection memory, which suggested that pre-existing cross-reactive memory T cells had joined the SARS-CoV-2 response.

Ficoll-Paque density gradient centrifugation was the method used to isolate PBMCs. V loses 6 bases, J loses 0 bases, and the germline ends lie 18 bases apart. CDR1 and CDR2, per the germline V gene (reference sequence), are DFQATT and SNEGSKA. From its cysteine to its phenylalanine, the CDR3 spans 16 amino acids. Just CDR3 DNA is preserved here, 48 bases in frame from base 1. In regard to this clonotype: Its antigen is unknown. The sample holds no much larger clone one base away, and base qualities are not on file.

Sequencing instrument: Illumina NovaSeq 6000. cDNA libraries for TCRalpha and TCRbeta were prepared by 5'RACE using constant-segment primers, with sample barcodes and unique molecular identifiers added. Trizol reagent was used to extract RNA from every sample. The libraries were amplified in two PCR steps, and the second step added a second sample barcode and Illumina TruSeq adapters. Libraries were sequenced on an Illumina NovaSeq with 2 x 150 bp paired-end reads. The authors' pipeline ran thus. Reads were demultiplexed and collapsed into UMI-guided consensus sequences with migec v1.2.7. With mixcr v2.1.11, UMI consensuses were aligned to TRA and TRB V and J templates and assembled into clonotypes. Expanded or contracted clonotypes were those called significant by both edgeR and NoisET, with noise models trained on biological replicates. For edgeR calls, a false discovery rate-adjusted p below 0.01 and a log2 fold-change threshold of 1 were applied. As an exploratory analysis of dynamics, max-normalized trajectories of the 1000 most abundant clonotypes were examined with PCA combined with hierarchical clustering. Separately sequenced CD4+ and CD8+ repertoires were used to assign the CD4 or CD8 phenotype of responding clones. TCRdb itself trimmed the public reads at Q25 with fastp, ran MiXCR and retained productive beta chains. Every CDR3 protein is listed once, alongside the most common genes and DNA of its rows. TCRdb assigned the V and J calls; the authors' analysis was not used. The sample has under 400,000 distinct CDR3 sequences on record, over 25% of them singletons. The biggest ten clones account for roughly 14% of the sample.

The origin of this receptor is an adult woman who had mild COVID-19 (a few samples of this study predate the infection). The sample titles of this study are shuffled in the database, so cell type and time point are left out; the donor was told from shared clones. Sequenced: PBMCs or a T cell subset sorted from them (not recorded which). The chain links TRBV20-1 with TRBJ2-1; perhaps TRBD1 is the D gene, with 6 bases matching. The base sequence is TGCAGTGCGCCATTGGGACACATTAGCTCCTACAATGAGCAGTTCTTC. It encodes CSAPLGHISSYNEQFF.